A selection of T cell receptor beta chains follows, all from one sample in a study of regulatory T cells in long-lasting Graves disease. One entry per CDR3 protein, called by TCRdb with MiXCR from the multiplex PCR reads. The sample consists of fewer than 400,000 distinct CDR3 sequences, about 19% of them appearing once. Specimen: peripheral blood mononuclear cells (PBMCs), collected when the disease was refractory, from a patient treated with antithyroid drugs. All receptors derive from a female donor with Graves disease. CDR3s include the opening cysteine and the closing phenylalanine or tryptophan. Fields, in order: J gene, CDR3 length, clone size, V gene, D gene, CDR3 DNA, CDR3 protein. D genes are given only for firm matches. Size is omitted from some rows. Given values are once, few, many or a class for expanded clones.

>TRBJ1-1|15|-|TRBV11-3|-
TGTGCCAGCAGCTTACAGGGTCAGGGGAGCACTGAAGCTTTCTTT
CASSLQGQGSTEAFF
>TRBJ2-7|16|many|TRBV12-3/TRBV12-4|-
TGTGCCAGCAGTTCCTGGGGGAGGACGAGCTCCTACGAGCAGTACTTC
CASSSWGRTSSYEQYF
>TRBJ1-3|14|few|TRBV7-8|-
TGTGCCAGCATCCTTCGAGGGCTAGGAAACACCATATATTTT
CASILRGLGNTIYF
>TRBJ2-7|15|-|TRBV7-2|-
TGTGCCAGCAGCGCCGGACCTTATCTAATGGAGGAGCAGTACTTC
CASSAGPYLMEEQYF
>TRBJ2-7|17|few|TRBV7-6|-
TGTGCCAGCAGCTTAGCGCCTCTAGCTGGGATGCCCTACGAGCAGTACTTC
CASSLAPLAGMPYEQYF
>TRBJ1-1|14|many|TRBV11-2|TRBD1
TGTGCCAGCACGCTACAGGGGGGAAACACTGAAGCTTTCTTT
CASTLQGGNTEAFF
>TRBJ1-6|13|-|TRBV19|TRBD1
TGTGCCAGGGACAGGGGGCATAATTCACCCCTCCACTTT
CARDRGHNSPLHF
>TRBJ1-2|16|many|TRBV27|TRBD1
TGTGCCAGCAGTTTAAATGAGGGGGCGCGATCCTATGGCTACACCTTC
CASSLNEGARSYGYTF
>TRBJ2-7|13|many|TRBV18|-
TGTGCCAGCTCACCGAGCAGTGCCTACGAGCAGTACTTC
CASSPSSAYEQYF
>TRBJ2-7|15|-|TRBV6-2/TRBV6-3|TRBD1
TGTGCCAGCAGTAACCCCCGTCGCAGGGGGTACGAGCAGTACTTC
CASSNPRRRGYEQYF